The clone carrying this T cell receptor (beta chain) appeared a few times. Its specificity is not known. The data were obtained in a study of T cell repertoires in cytomegalovirus infection. The study, taken as a whole, reports: HLA-C-restricted CMV-specific TCR beta clonotypes were dominant in the ex vivo response.

Per the germline V gene, CDR1 is SNHLY and CDR2 is FYNNEI. With 6 bases clipped from V and 3 bases from J, the junction kept 6 bases outside the gene matches. The CDR3 has 14 residues. TCRdb recomputed calls from the reads with MiXCR, one row per CDR3 protein. The table has over 450,000 distinct CDR3 sequences, about 10% seen once. V gene TRBV2 combines with J gene TRBJ1-1, with 8 nucleotides matching TRBD1. The source of this sequence is a human donor in good health (CMV status not recorded). Some clones in this sample may be carry-over from other donors' samples. Sequencing was performed on PBMCs. The CDR3 sequence is CASRTGGEDTEAFF. Here the CDR3 DNA reads TGTGCCAGCAGAACAGGGGGGGAGGACACTGAAGCTTTCTTT.